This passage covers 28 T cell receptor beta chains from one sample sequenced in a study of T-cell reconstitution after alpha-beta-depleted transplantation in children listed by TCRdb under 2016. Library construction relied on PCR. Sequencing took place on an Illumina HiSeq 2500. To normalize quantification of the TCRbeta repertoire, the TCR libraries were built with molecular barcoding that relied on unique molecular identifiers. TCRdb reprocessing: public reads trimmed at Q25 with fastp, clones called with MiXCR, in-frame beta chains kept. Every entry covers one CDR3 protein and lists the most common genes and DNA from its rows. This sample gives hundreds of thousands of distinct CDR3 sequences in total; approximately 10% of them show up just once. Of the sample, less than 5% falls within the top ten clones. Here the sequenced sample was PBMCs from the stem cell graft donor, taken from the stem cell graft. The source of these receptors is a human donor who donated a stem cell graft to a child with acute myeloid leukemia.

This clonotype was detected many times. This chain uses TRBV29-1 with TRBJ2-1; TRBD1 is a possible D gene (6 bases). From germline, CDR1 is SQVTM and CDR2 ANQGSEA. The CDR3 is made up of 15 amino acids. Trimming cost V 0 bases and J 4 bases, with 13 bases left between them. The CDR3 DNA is TGCAGCGTTGAAGATTCTAGGACAGTATACAATGAGCAGTTCTTC. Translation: CSVEDSRTVYNEQFF.

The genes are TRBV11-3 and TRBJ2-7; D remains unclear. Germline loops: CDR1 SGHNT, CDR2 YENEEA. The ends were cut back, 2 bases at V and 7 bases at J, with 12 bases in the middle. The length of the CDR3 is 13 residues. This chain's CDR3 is CASSLSRSAEQYF. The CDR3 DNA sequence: TGTGCCAGCAGCTTATCCCGCAGTGCAGAGCAGTACTTC.

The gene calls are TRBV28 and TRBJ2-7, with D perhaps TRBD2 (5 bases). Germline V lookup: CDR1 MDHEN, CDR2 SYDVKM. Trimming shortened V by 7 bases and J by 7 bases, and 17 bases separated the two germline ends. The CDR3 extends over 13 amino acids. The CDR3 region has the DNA TGTGCCAGCACCTCTATGGCCTCGGGAGAGCAGTACTTC. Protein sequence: CASTSMASGEQYF.

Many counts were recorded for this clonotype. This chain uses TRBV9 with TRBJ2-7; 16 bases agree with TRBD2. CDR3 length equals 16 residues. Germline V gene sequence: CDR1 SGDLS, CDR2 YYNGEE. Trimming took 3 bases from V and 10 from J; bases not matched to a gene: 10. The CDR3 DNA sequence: TGTGCCAGCAGCGCCCCCGGGACTAGCGGGAGGGCCGACCAGTACTTC. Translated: CASSAPGTSGRADQYF. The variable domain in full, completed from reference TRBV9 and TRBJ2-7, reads DSGVTQTPKHLITATGQRVTLRCSPRSGDLSVYWYQQSLDQGLQFLIQYYNGEERAKGNILERFSAQQFPDLHSELNLSSLELGDSALYFCASSAPGTSGRADQYFGPGTRLTVT.

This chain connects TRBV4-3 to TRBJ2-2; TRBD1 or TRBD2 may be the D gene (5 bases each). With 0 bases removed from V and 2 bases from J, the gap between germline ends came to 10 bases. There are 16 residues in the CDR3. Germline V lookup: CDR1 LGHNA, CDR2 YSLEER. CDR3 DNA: TGCGCCAGCAGCCAAGACCGGGACGTAAACACCGGGGAGCTGTTTTTT. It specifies CASSQDRDVNTGELFF.

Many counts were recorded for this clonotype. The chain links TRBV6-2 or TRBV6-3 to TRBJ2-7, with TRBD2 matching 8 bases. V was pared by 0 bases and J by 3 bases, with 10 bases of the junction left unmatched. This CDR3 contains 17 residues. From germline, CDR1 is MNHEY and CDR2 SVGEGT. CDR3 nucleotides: TGTGCCAGCAGTTACTCCCTCAGGTATAGCGGGATCTACGAGCAGTACTTC. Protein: CASSYSLRYSGIYEQYF.

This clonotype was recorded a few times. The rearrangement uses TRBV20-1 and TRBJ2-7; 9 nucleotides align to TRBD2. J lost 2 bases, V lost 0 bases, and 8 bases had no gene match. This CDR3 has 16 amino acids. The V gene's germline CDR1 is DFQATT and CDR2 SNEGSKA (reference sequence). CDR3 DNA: TGCAGTGCTAGAGATTTGGGGGGACTAGCCGCCTACGAGCAGTACTTC. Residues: CSARDLGGLAAYEQYF.

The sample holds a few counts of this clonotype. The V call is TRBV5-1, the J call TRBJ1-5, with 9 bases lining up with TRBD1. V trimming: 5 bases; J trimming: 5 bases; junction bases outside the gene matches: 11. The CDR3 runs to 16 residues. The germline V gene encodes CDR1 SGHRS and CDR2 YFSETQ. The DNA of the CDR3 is TGCGCCAGCAGTCAACCGGGACAGGGATATTATCAGCCCCAGCATTTT. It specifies CASSQPGQGYYQPQHF.

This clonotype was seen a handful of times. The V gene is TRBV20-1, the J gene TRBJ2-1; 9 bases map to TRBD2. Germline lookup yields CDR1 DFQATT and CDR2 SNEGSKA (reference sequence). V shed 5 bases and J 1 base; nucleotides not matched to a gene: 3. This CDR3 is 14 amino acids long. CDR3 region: CSARLAGSYNEQFF. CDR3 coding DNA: TGCAGTGCTCGCCTAGCGGGGTCCTACAATGAGCAGTTCTTC.

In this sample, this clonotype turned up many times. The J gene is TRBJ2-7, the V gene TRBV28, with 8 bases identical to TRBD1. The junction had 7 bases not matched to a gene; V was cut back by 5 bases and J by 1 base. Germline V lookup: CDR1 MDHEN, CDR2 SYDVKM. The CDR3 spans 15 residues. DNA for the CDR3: TGTGCCAGCAGTCGGCCCGGGACAGGTTCCTACGAGCAGTACTTC. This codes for CASSRPGTGSYEQYF.

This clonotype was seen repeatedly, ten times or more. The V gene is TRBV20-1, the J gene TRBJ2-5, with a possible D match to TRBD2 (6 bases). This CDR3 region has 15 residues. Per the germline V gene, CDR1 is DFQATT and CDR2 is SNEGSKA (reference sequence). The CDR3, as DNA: TGCAGACCTGCTCCACTCGGGACTGTCCAAGAGACCCAGTACTTC. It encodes CRPAPLGTVQETQYF.

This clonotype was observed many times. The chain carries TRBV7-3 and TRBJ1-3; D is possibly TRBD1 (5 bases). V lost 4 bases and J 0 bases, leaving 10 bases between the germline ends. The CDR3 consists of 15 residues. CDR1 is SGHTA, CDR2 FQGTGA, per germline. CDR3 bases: TGTGCCAGCAGCTCCGACAGTACCTCTGGAAACACCATATATTTT. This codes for CASSSDSTSGNTIYF. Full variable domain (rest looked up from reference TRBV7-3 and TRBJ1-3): GAGVSQTPSNKVTEKGKYVELRCDPISGHTALYWYRQSLGQGPEFLIYFQGTGAADDSGLPNDRFFAVRPEGSVSTLKIQRTERGDSAVYLCASSSDSTSGNTIYFGEGSWLTVV.

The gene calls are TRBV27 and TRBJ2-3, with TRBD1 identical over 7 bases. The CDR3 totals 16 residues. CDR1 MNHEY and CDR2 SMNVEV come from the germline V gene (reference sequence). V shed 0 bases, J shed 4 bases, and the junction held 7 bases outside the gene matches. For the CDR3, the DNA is TGTGCCAGCAGTTTATCGAGAGGGGGCGCGGCAGATACGCAGTATTTT. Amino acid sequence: CASSLSRGGAADTQYF.

CDR3 amino acids: CASSLRVHEQYF. CDR3 nucleotide sequence: TGTGCCAGCAGCTTAAGGGTTCACGAGCAGTACTTC. The chain joins TRBV13 to TRBJ2-7; D gene unclear. CDR1 is PRHDT and CDR2 is FYEKMQ in the germline V gene (reference sequence). Deletions cut 2 bases from V and 5 bases from J, with 7 bases between. The CDR3 runs 12 residues.

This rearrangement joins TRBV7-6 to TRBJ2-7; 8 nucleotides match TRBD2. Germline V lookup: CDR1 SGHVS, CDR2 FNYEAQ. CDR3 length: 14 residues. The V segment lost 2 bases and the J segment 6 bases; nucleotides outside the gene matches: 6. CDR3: CASSLRPGGGEQYF. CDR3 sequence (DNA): TGTGCCAGCAGCTTAAGGCCGGGGGGGGGCGAGCAGTACTTC.

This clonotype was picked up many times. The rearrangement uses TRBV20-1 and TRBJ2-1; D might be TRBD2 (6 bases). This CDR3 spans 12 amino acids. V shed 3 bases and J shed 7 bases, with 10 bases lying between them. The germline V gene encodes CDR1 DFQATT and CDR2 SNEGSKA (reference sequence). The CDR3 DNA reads TGCAGTGCTAGCGGGGGTGGAAATGAGCAGTTCTTC. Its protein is CSASGGGNEQFF.

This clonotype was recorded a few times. The CDR3 region is CASSLGGSGPVLYEQYF. The CDR3 bases are TGTGCCAGCAGTTTAGGGGGCAGCGGGCCGGTCCTCTACGAGCAGTACTTC. The chain couples TRBV27 to TRBJ2-7, with D perhaps assigned TRBD1 or TRBD2 (6 bases each). V lost 2 bases and J 3 bases, leaving 20 bases between the germline ends. CDR3 length equals 17 residues. Germline-derived CDR1 and CDR2 are MNHEY and SMNVEV (reference sequence).

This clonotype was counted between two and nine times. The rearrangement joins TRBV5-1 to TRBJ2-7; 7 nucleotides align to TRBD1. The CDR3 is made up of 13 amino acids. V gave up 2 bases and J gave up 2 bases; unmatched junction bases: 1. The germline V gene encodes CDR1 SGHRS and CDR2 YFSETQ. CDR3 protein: CASSFGQAYEQYF. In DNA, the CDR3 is TGCGCCAGCAGCTTCGGACAGGCCTACGAGCAGTACTTC.

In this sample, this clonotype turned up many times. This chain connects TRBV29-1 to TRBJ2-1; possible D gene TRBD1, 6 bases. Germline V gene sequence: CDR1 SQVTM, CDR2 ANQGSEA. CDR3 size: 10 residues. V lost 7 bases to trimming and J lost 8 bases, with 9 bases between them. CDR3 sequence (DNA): TGCAGCGGACAGGTCGATGAGCAGTTCTTC. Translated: CSGQVDEQFF.

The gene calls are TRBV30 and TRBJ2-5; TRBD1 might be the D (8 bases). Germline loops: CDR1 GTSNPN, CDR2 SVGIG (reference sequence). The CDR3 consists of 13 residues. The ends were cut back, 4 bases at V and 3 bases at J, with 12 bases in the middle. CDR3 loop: CAWNTGGEETQYF. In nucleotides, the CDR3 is TGTGCCTGGAATACAGGGGGGGAAGAGACCCAGTACTTC. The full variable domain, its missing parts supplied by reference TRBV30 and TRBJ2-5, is SQTIHQWPATLVQPVGSPLSLECTVEGTSNPNLYWYRQAAGRGLQLLFYSVGIGQISSEVPQNLSASRPQDRQFILSSKKLLLSDSGFYLCAWNTGGEETQYFGPGTRLLVL.

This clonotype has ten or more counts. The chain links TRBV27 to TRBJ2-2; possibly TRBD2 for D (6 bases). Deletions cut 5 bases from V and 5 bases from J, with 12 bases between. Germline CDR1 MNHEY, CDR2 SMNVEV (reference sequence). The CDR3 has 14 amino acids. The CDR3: CASSRAGWTGELFF. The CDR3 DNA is TGTGCCAGCAGTAGAGCGGGTTGGACCGGGGAGCTGTTTTTT.

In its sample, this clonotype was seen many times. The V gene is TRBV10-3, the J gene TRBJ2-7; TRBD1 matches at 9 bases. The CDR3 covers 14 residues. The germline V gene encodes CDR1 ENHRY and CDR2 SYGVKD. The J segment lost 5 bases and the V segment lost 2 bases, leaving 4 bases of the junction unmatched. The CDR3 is CAISETGQGNEQYF. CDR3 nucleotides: TGTGCCATCAGTGAGACTGGACAGGGGAACGAGCAGTACTTC.

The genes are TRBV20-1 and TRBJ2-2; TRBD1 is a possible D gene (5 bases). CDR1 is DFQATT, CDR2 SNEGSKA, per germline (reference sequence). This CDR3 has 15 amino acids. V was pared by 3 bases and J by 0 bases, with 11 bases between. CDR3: CSASSNRPNTGELFF. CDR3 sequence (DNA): TGCAGTGCTAGCAGTAACAGGCCGAACACCGGGGAGCTGTTTTTT.

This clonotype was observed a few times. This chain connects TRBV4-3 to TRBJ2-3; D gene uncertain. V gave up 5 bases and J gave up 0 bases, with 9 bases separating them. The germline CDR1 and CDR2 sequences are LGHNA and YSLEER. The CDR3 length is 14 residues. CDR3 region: CASSSDFSTDTQYF. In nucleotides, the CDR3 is TGCGCCAGCAGCTCCGACTTTAGCACAGATACGCAGTATTTT.

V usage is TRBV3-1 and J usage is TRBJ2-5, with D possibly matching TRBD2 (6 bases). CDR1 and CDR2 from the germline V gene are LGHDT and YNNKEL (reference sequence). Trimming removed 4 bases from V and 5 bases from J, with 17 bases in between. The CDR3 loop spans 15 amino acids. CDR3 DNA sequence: TGTGCCAGCAGCCCCGCGGGACTCGGCCTTGAGACCCAGTACTTC. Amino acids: CASSPAGLGLETQYF.

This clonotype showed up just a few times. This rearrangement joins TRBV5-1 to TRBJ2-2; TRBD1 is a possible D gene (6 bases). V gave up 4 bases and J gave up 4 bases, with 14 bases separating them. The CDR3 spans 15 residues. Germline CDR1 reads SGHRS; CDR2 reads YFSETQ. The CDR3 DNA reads TGCGCCAGCAGCGAAGCCGGGACAAGCACCGGGGAGCTGTTTTTT. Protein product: CASSEAGTSTGELFF.

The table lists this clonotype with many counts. The CDR3: CAWSRTRTSGFQETQYF. The CDR3 DNA follows: TGTGCCTGGAGTCGCACCCGGACTAGCGGTTTCCAAGAGACCCAGTACTTC. The V call is TRBV30, the J call TRBJ2-5; 10 nucleotides align to TRBD2. J lost 1 base, V lost 2 bases, and 10 bases had no gene match. The CDR3 consists of 17 residues. Per germline, CDR1 GTSNPN and CDR2 SVGIG (reference sequence).

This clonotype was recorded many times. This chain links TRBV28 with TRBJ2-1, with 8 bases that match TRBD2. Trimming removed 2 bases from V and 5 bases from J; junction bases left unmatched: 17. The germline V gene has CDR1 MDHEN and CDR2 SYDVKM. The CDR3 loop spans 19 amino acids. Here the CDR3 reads CASSLNLALRSGGNNEQFF. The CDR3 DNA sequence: TGTGCCAGCAGTTTAAACCTTGCCCTTAGGAGCGGGGGAAACAATGAGCAGTTCTTC.